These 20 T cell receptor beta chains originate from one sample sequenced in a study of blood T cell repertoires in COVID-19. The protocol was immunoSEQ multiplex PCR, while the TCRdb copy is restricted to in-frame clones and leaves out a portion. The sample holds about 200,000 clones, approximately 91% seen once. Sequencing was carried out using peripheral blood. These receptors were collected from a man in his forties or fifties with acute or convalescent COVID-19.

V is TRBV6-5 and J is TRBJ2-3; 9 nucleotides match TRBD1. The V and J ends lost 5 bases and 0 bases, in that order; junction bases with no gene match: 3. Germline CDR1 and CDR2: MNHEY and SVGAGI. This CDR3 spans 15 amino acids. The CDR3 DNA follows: TGTGCCAGCAGTAGGGACAGGGTTAGCACAGATACGCAGTATTTT. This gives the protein CASSRDRVSTDTQYF.

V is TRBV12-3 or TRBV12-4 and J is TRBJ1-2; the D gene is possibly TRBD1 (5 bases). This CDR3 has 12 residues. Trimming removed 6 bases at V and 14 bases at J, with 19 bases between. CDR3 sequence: CASSPLSGSVTF. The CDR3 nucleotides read TGTGCCAGCAGCCCTCTTTCAGGGTCTGTAACCTTC.

The CDR3 bases are TGTGCCAGCAGCCAAGGGTTGCGGGGGCGAGGCACTGAAGCTTTCTTT. Protein: CASSQGLRGRGTEAFF. The V call is TRBV4-2, the J call TRBJ1-1, with a weak D call TRBD1 (6 bases). The CDR3 length is 16 residues. Germline V gene data show CDR1 as LGHNA and CDR2 as YNFKEQ. The V gene lost 1 base and the J gene lost 4 bases, with 16 bases spanning the gap.

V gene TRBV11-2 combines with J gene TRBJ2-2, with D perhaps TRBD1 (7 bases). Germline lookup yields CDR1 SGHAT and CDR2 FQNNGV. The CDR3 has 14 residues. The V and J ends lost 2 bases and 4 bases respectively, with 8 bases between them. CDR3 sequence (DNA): TGTGCCAGCAGCTTACAGGGGGGCACCGGGGAGCTGTTTTTT. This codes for CASSLQGGTGELFF.

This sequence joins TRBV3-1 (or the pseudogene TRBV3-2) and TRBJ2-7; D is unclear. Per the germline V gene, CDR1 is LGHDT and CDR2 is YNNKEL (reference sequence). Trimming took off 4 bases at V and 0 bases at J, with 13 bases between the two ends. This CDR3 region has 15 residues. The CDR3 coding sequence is TGTGCCAGCAGCCCCGGTCCTTTACCCTCCTACGAGCAGTACTTC. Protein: CASSPGPLPSYEQYF.

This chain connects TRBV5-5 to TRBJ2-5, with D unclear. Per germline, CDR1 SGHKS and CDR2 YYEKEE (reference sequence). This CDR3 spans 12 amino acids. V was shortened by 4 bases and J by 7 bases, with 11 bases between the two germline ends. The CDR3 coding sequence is TGTGCCAGCAGCAGAGGAGACGGGACCCAGTACTTC. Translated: CASSRGDGTQYF.

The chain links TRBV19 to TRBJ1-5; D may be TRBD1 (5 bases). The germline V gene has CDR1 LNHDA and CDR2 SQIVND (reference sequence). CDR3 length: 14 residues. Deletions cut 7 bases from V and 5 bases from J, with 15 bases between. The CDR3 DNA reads TGTGCCAGTACCGCGGGTCGGGGGTATCAGCCCCAGCATTTT. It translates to CASTAGRGYQPQHF.

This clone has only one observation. In DNA form, the CDR3 reads TGTGCCAGCAGCCAAACAGGGATTGAGCAGTTCTTC. It is translated as CASSQTGIEQFF. The chain carries TRBV3-1 (or the pseudogene TRBV3-2) and TRBJ2-1; tentatively, D is TRBD1 (6 bases). This CDR3 has 12 residues. Looked up from germline, CDR1 is LGHDT and CDR2 is YNNKEL (reference sequence). V was pared by 2 bases and J by 9 bases, with 8 bases between.

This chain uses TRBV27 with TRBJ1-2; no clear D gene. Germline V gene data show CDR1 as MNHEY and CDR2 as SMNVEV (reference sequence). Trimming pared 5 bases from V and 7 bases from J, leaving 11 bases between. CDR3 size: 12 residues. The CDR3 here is CASSPGDLGYTF. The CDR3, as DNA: TGTGCCAGCAGTCCCGGAGACCTTGGCTACACCTTC.

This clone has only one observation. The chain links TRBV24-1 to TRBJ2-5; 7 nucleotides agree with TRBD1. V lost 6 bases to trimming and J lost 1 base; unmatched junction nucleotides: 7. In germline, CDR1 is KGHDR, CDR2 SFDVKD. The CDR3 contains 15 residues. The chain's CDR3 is CATSPPQGPQETQYF. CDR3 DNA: TGTGCCACCAGTCCCCCACAGGGGCCCCAAGAGACCCAGTACTTC.

CDR3 sequence: CASSIHGQGKSPLHF. The CDR3 coding sequence is TGTGCCAGTAGTATCCACGGACAGGGTAAATCACCCCTCCACTTT. V gene TRBV19 combines with J gene TRBJ1-6; 8 nucleotides align to TRBD1. V dropped 3 bases and J dropped 10; count of bases not matched to a gene: 8. This CDR3 is 15 amino acids long. In germline, CDR1 is LNHDA, CDR2 SQIVND (reference sequence).

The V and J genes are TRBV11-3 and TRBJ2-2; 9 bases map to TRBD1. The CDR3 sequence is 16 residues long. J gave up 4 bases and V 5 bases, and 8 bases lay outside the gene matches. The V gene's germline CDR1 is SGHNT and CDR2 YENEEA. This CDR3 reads CASSLRDRVITGELFF. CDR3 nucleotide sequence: TGTGCCAGCAGCCTCCGGGACAGGGTTATCACCGGGGAGCTGTTTTTT.

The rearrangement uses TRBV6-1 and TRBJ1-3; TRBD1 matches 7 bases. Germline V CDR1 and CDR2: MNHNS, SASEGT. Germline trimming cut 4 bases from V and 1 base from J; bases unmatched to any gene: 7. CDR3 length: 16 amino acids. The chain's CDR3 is CASSAAGTASGNTIYF. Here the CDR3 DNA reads TGTGCCAGCAGTGCAGCCGGGACAGCGTCTGGAAACACCATATATTTT.

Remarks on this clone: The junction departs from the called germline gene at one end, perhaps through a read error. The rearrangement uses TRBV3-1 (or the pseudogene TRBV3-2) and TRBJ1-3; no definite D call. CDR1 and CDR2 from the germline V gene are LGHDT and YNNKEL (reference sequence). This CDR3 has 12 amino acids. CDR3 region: CASSHISSQRCF. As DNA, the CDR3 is TGTGCCAGCAGCCATATTTCTAGTCAGCGCTGTTTT.

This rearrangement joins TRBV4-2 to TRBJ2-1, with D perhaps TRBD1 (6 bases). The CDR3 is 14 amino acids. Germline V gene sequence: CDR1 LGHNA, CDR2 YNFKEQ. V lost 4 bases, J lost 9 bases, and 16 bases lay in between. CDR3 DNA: TGTGCCAGCAGCCCAGAGGAAGGGGGACGTGAGCAGTTCTTC. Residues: CASSPEEGGREQFF.

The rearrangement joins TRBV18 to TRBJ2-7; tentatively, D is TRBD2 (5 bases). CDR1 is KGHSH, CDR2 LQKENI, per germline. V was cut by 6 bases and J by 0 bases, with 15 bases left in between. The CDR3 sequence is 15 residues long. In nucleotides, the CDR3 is TGTGCCAGCTCGCCGCCTCACGCGGGCTCCTACGAGCAGTACTTC. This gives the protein CASSPPHAGSYEQYF. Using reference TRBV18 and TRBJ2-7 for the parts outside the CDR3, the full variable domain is NAGVMQNPRHLVRRRGQEARLRCSPMKGHSHVYWYRQLPEEGLKFMVYLQKENIIDESGMPKERFSAEFPKEGPSILRIQQVVRGDSAAYFCASSPPHAGSYEQYFGPGTRLTVT.

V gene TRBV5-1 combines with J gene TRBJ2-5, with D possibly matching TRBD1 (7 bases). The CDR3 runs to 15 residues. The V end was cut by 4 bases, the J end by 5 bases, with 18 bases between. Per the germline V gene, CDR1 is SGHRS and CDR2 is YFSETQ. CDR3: CASSNPEGAGETQYF. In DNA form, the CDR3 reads TGCGCCAGCAGCAACCCAGAGGGGGCGGGGGAGACCCAGTACTTC.

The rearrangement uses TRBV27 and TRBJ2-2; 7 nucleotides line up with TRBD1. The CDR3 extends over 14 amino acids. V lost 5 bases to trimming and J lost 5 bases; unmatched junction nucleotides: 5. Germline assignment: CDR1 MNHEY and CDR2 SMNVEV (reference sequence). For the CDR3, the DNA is TGTGCCAGCAGTCACAGGGGTGGGACCGGGGAGCTGTTTTTT. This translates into CASSHRGGTGELFF.

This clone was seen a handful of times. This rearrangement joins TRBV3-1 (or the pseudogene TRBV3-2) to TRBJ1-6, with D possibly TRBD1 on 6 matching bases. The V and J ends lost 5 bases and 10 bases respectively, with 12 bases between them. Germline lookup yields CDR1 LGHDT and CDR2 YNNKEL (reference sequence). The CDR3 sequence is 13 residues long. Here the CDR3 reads CASSRQDQSPLHF. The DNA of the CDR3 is TGTGCCAGCAGCAGACAGGACCAATCACCCCTCCACTTT.

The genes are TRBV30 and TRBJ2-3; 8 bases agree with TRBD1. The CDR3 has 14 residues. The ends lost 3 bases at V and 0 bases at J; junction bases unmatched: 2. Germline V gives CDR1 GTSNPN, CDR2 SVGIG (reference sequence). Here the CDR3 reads CAWRPGGSTDTQYF. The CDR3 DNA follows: TGTGCCTGGAGGCCAGGGGGCAGCACAGATACGCAGTATTTT.